The present entry profiles one TCR beta chain with its context. Frequency indicates this clonotype is medium-sized (0.01 to 0.1%); no count is kept. The target of this receptor is not known. The run used an Illumina HiSeq 2500. The recombined TCRbeta locus was amplified by a previously published PCR protocol to build sequencing libraries. Per the authors' processing: Reads whose average quality score was below 30 were removed, and the reads that remained were processed with IMSEQ. Each clonotype was defined by Vbeta gene, Jbeta gene and CDR3 amino acid sequence. The Morisita-Horn index, computed on the top 100 expanded clones, was used to quantify repertoire overlap between populations. Renyi diversity profiles calculated on the top 100 expanded clones were used to evaluate clonal diversity. Following TCRdb reprocessing, every CDR3 protein sequence forms one entry, and DNA is not provided. The authors' filters were not applied to this entry. The sample table records thousands of distinct CDR3 sequences. The top ten clonotypes cover nearly 5.5% of the sample.

The sample is drawn from a study of GPR56 and killer-like receptors on CD4 memory cells (dated by TCRdb to between 2018 and 2021). For the wider study: The study proposed that the stepwise gain of KLRB1, KLRG1, GPR56 and finally KLRF1 marks human CD4+ memory T-cell differentiation and cytokine production potential. Healthy blood donors in the study were described as age-matched to the liver disease patients, whose median age was approximately 65 years.

Overall results and qualifications from the work: Clonal frequency was low in the marker-negative population and rose progressively along the proposed pathway, while TCRbeta diversity fell correspondingly. TCR repertoire overlap was especially strong between late populations 4 and 5, and population 3 also partly overlapped. The clones that dominated late populations 4 and 5 were also present in early populations 1 and 2, and the authors interpreted this finding as evidence for linear differentiation. Rather than full repertoires, only the 100 most expanded clones per population were included in the diversity and similarity analyses.

Before TCRbeta sequencing, fluorescence-activated cell sorting was used to enrich five KLR/GPR56-defined CD4+ populations. TCRbeta repertoires of five CD4+ T-cell subsets defined by KLRB1, KLRG1, GPR56 and KLRF1 expression were sequenced to test a linear memory differentiation pathway. TCR-sequenced cells came from peripheral blood of healthy control individuals, reported as five donors in the TCRbeta analysis figure. Heparinized peripheral blood was collected, and every sample was processed within one hour of being retrieved. Blood was diluted 1:2 in PBS, and peripheral blood mononuclear cells were then isolated from the diluted blood at room temperature by Biocoll density gradient centrifugation. Before flow sorting, freshly isolated PBMCs underwent magnetic sorting with anti-CD4 MicroBeads to enrich CD4+ T cells. A BD FACSAria II was used to sort CD4+ T cells enriched from PBMCs of healthy donors according to marker expression. For surface staining, the researchers used Miltenyi Biotec antibodies: anti-KLRB1 clone 191B8, anti-KLRF1 clone 4A4.D10 and anti-KLRG1 clone REA261.

This TCR derives from a human donor in good health. Source material: memory CD4+ T cells from blood.

The CDR3 has the sequence CASSFSLGGWNEQFF. Rearrangement joined TRBV28 to TRBJ2-1; TCRdb's D call of TRBD1 is untestable without DNA. Counted from cysteine to phenylalanine, this CDR3 has 15 amino acids. No DNA is listed. Reading the germline V gene gives CDR1 MDHEN and CDR2 SYDVKM.